A selection of T cell receptor beta chains follows, all from one sample in a study of OX40 agonist ivuxolimab in advanced cancers. This table comes from immunoSEQ multiplex PCR, and its TCRdb copy is limited to in-frame clones, with some not included. The data hold some 55,000 clones, with roughly 90% observed a single time. This specimen was CD4+ or CD8+ T cells sorted from blood, taken in a trial of the OX40 agonist ivuxolimab. These receptors were taken from an adult with an advanced solid tumor such as melanoma, head and neck, liver or kidney cancer. The CDR3 runs from the conserved cysteine through the conserved F or W. The D gene is left open where the match is weak. Part of the rows lack a size; the others show once, few, many or a class for expanded clones.

d_call j_call clone_size v_call cdr3_length cdr3_nt cdr3_aa
- TRBJ2-5 once TRBV15 14 TGTGCCACCAGCAGAACAGGGAGGGATGAGACCCAGTACTTC CATSRTGRDETQYF
TRBD2 TRBJ2-3 - TRBV13 17 TGTGCCAGCAGCTTAGGCCTGCTAGCGGACTTCACAGATACGCAGTATTTT CASSLGLLADFTDTQYF
- TRBJ2-7 - TRBV7-8 12 TGTGCCAGCAGCCGGAGGGTCGACGAGCAGTACTTC CASSRRVDEQYF
- TRBJ2-3 - TRBV29-1 13 TGCAGCGCGCCCGGGACAAGCAAAGATACGCAGTATTTT CSAPGTSKDTQYF
TRBD1 TRBJ1-1 - TRBV7-9 13 TGTGCCAGCAGCCTCCAGGGGGGGACTGAAGCTTTCTTT CASSLQGGTEAFF
- TRBJ1-5 - TRBV7-8 15 TGTGCCAGCAGCTTACGGGGAGGGAGCAATCAGCCCCAGCATTTT CASSLRGGSNQPQHF
TRBD1 TRBJ1-1 - TRBV13 12 TGTGCCAGCAGCTGGGGACAGGGGGTGGCTTTCTTT CASSWGQGVAFF
- TRBJ2-7 - TRBV28 15 TGTGCCAGCAGTCCACTAGGGTCCCGCTCCTACGAGCAGTACTTC CASSPLGSRSYEQYF
- TRBJ2-3 - TRBV5-1 14 TGCGCCAGCAGCCCTGGCTGGGGTCTTGATACGCAGTATTTT CASSPGWGLDTQYF
- TRBJ1-1 - TRBV7-8 15 TGTGCCAGCACCGTCCTCAACCGGGCAGGGCGTGAAGCTTTCTTT CASTVLNRAGREAFF
- TRBJ2-1 - TRBV10-2 15 TGCGCCAGCATCGCGAGGACTACCACTTACAATGAGCAGTTCTTC CASIARTTTYNEQFF
TRBD1 TRBJ2-7 - TRBV28 14 TGTGCCAGCGAACGGGACAGGGCTCTCTACGAGCAGTACTTC CASERDRALYEQYF
- TRBJ2-2 - TRBV18 14 TGTGCCAGCTCACCTCGGACCAGCACCGGGGAGCTGTTTTTT CASSPRTSTGELFF